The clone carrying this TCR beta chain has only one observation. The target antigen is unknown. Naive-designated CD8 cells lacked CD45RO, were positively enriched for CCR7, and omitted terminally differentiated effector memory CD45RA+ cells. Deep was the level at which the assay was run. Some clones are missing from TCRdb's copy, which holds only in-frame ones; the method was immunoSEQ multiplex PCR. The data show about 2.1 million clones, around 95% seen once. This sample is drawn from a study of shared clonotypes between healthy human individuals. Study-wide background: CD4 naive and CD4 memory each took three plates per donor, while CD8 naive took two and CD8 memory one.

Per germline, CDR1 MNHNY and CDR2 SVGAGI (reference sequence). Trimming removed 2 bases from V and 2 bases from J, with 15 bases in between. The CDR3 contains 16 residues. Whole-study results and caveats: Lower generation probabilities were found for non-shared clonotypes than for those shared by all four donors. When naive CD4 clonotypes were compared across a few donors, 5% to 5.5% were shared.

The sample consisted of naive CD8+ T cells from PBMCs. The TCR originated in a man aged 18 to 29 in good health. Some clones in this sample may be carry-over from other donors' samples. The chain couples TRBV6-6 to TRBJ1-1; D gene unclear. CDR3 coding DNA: TGTGCCAGCAGTTACACTTTTGAGGTCGGCAACACTGAAGCTTTCTTT. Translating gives CASSYTFEVGNTEAFF.